The TCR beta chain under discussion was sequenced for a study of human T cells and chemical hapten exposure. This sample's time point: healthy volunteer bleed at 2 weeks. Total RNA was extracted from unfractionated whole blood. In TCRdb, the RACE reads were re-called with MiXCR into one record per CDR3 protein. The sample consists of roughly 130,000 distinct CDR3 sequences, roughly 9.5% of them appearing once. The sample comprised whole blood. The sequence was obtained from a male donor in good health. Some clones in this sample may be carry-over from other donors' samples.

CDR3 sequence (DNA): TGTACCAGCAGCAAATATTGGGCCCTCACAGATCCGACCTACGAGCAGTACTTC. It is translated as CTSSKYWALTDPTYEQYF. V usage is TRBV21-1 and J usage is TRBJ2-7; the table's D call, TRBD2, was not checked against the DNA. TRBV21-1 is classified as a pseudogene. The CDR3 covers 18 residues.